This TCR beta chain derives from a study of blood T cell repertoires in COVID-19. In the study overall: Sites across the United States, Italy and Spain contributed samples from acute and convalescent COVID-19. In each case, the material was cDNA or gDNA derived from T cells, B-cell-depleted T cells, or PBMCs.

The authors' processing: Amplification from reference gene primers served as the basis for estimated nucleated cell counts. Only in-frame clones appear in the TCRdb table, and some are missing; sequencing was by immunoSEQ multiplex PCR. The DNA gave D and trimming, while V, J and clone size come from that table. The repertoire holds under 350,000 clones, with around nine tenths as singletons. From germline, CDR1 is LGHDT and CDR2 YNNKEL (reference sequence). Trimming left V 4 bases short and J 0 bases short, with 9 bases between. The CDR3 length is 14 residues. The clonotype was recovered from a man between 65 and 85 years old with acute or convalescent COVID-19. The gene calls are TRBV3-1 (or the pseudogene TRBV3-2) and TRBJ1-1; D not certain. Sequencing input: peripheral blood. Here the CDR3 reads CASSPPDMNTEAFF. The CDR3 nucleotides read TGTGCCAGCAGCCCCCCAGATATGAACACTGAAGCTTTCTTT.